These T cell receptor beta chains were read from a single sample in a study of CD8 T cells in ankylosing spondylitis. From the 5' RACE reads, TCRdb called clonotypes with MiXCR, one entry per CDR3 protein. The sample includes 330,000 or so distinct CDR3 sequences, around 8% seen only once; the top ten take about 15%. The material sequenced was blood, either unsorted or a sorted T cell fraction (not recorded which). The receptor source for this set is a male donor with ankylosing spondylitis. Both conserved end residues are part of each CDR3. Each record gives: D gene, J gene, clone size, V gene, CDR3 protein, CDR3 DNA. The D gene is left open where the match is weak. Rows give clone size only sometimes, using once, few, many, or a class for an expanded clone.

>NA|TRBJ2-1|few|TRBV7-7
CASSSGPGVEQFF
TGTGCTAGCAGCTCCGGGCCGGGGGTTGAGCAGTTCTTC
>NA|TRBJ1-1|NA|TRBV27
CASSYRPGLNTEAFF
TGTGCCAGCAGTTATCGCCCGGGTCTGAACACTGAAGCTTTCTTT
>NA|TRBJ2-6|few|TRBV7-9
CASSLVGFPSGANVLTF
TGTGCCAGCAGCTTAGTGGGGTTTCCCTCTGGGGCCAACGTCCTGACTTTC
>TRBD1|TRBJ1-4|NA|TRBV29-1
CSVETGAYLFF
TGCAGCGTTGAAACAGGGGCCTACCTGTTTTTT
>NA|TRBJ2-2|NA|TRBV6-2/TRBV6-3
CASSNTGFGELFF
TGTGCCAGCAGCAACACAGGTTTCGGGGAGCTGTTTTTT
>NA|TRBJ2-3|few|TRBV20-1
CSAPPPRQSDTQYF
TGCAGTGCTCCCCCCCCCCGACAGTCAGATACGCAGTATTTT
>NA|TRBJ1-2|NA|TRBV29-1
CSAYLFYGYTF
TGCAGCGCGTACTTATTTTATGGCTACACCTTC
>NA|TRBJ1-1|NA|TRBV12-3/TRBV12-4
CASSLGALMRTEAFF
TGTGCCAGCAGTTTAGGGGCCTTAATGCGGACTGAAGCTTTCTTT
>NA|TRBJ2-1|many|TRBV12-3/TRBV12-4
CASTLPWQGALFF
TGTGCCAGCACTTTACCGTGGCAGGGTGCCCTGTTCTTC
>TRBD2|TRBJ2-1|many|TRBV10-3
CAISAERTSGYNEQFF
TGTGCCATCAGTGCGGAACGGACTAGCGGCTACAATGAGCAGTTCTTC
>NA|TRBJ1-5|NA|TRBV20-1
CSPMAVGSNQPQHF
TGCAGCCCCATGGCGGTGGGGAGCAATCAGCCCCAGCATTTT
>TRBD1|TRBJ1-1|many|TRBV12-3/TRBV12-4
CASSSRQGNTEAFF
TGTGCCAGCAGCTCACGACAGGGGAACACTGAAGCTTTCTTT
>NA|TRBJ2-2|many|TRBV12-3/TRBV12-4
CASSLRRGGTGELFF
TGTGCCAGCAGTTTAAGGCGAGGGGGCACCGGGGAGCTGTTTTTT
>NA|TRBJ2-3|NA|TRBV5-1
CASSLWLAGDTQYF
TGCGCCAGCAGCTTGTGGCTAGCAGGAGATACGCAGTATTTT
>TRBD1|TRBJ2-7|many|TRBV19
CASSPRLGGLYEQYF
TGTGCCAGTAGTCCCCGATTAGGGGGCCTATACGAGCAGTACTTC
>NA|TRBJ2-3|few|TRBV20-1
CSAMGGRADTQYF
TGCAGTGCTATGGGAGGCCGGGCAGATACGCAGTATTTT
>TRBD1|TRBJ2-7|NA|TRBV2
CASRIQGGHYEQYF
TGTGCCAGCAGGATACAGGGGGGCCACTACGAGCAGTACTTC
>NA|TRBJ2-5|many|TRBV6-2/TRBV6-3
CASSYGGLAPTQYF
TGTGCCAGCAGTTATGGAGGACTCGCCCCGACCCAGTACTTC
>NA|TRBJ2-1|few|TRBV20-1
CSASSPQDEQFF
TGCAGTGCTAGTTCCCCGCAGGATGAGCAGTTCTTC
>NA|TRBJ1-4|many|TRBV5-1
CASSTGTENEKLFF
TGCGCCAGCAGCACCGGGACGGAAAATGAAAAACTGTTTTTT
>TRBD1|TRBJ1-6|NA|TRBV5-1
CASSLTTGVNSPLHF
TGCGCCAGCAGCTTGACAACAGGGGTGAATTCACCCCTCCACTTT
>TRBD2|TRBJ2-5|NA|TRBV24-1
CATSAGSLAGGFQETQYF
TGTGCCACCAGTGCAGGAAGCCTAGCGGGAGGGTTCCAAGAGACCCAGTACTTC
>TRBD1|TRBJ2-1|few|TRBV15
CATSRDRGRIEQFF
TGTGCCACCAGCCGGGACAGGGGGCGCATTGAGCAGTTCTTC
>TRBD1|TRBJ1-5|many|TRBV6-2/TRBV6-3
CATDRVGQPQHF
TGTGCCACCGACAGGGTAGGCCAGCCCCAGCATTTT